These 15 T cell receptor beta chains were all obtained from the same sample, sequenced in a study of CD8+ T cells in alopecia areata. The authors extracted RNA and reverse transcribed it into cDNA as the sequencing template. The table came from immunoSEQ multiplex PCR; TCRdb's copy has only in-frame clones and leaves some out. The sample contains 200,000 to 250,000 clones, 50% to 65% of which appear only once. This sample comprised CD4+ T cells sorted from blood, obtained at week 0. Receptors originate from a human donor with alopecia areata.

The chain links TRBV5-1 to TRBJ1-1; D is ambiguous. The CDR3 covers 15 residues. V was clipped by 2 bases and J by 0 bases, with 11 bases between them. Germline V CDR1 and CDR2: SGHRS, YFSETQ. The CDR3 here is CASSLRRVMNTEAFF. Written as DNA, the CDR3 is TGCGCCAGCAGCTTAAGACGGGTAATGAACACTGAAGCTTTCTTT.

The CDR3 is CASSPGTTAKETQYF. CDR3 nucleotide sequence: TGTGCCAGCTCACCAGGGACGACGGCAAAAGAGACCCAGTACTTC. V and J are TRBV18 and TRBJ2-5, with D tentatively TRBD1 or TRBD2 (5 bases each). Between the trimmed V and J ends, which lost 2 bases and 3 bases, there was a span of 13 bases. The CDR3 has 15 amino acids. Germline V gene sequence: CDR1 KGHSH, CDR2 LQKENI.

This chain uses TRBV29-1 with TRBJ2-5, with D hard to call. Trimming took off 2 bases at V and 4 bases at J, with 8 bases between the two ends. In germline, CDR1 is SQVTM, CDR2 ANQGSEA. The CDR3 runs to 12 residues. This CDR3 is CSVEKVRETQYF. CDR3 in DNA: TGCAGCGTTGAAAAGGTTAGAGAGACCCAGTACTTC.

The chain joins TRBV7-2 to TRBJ2-5; D tentatively reads TRBD1 or TRBD2 (5 bases each). V was clipped by 3 bases and J by 5 bases, with 13 bases between them. The CDR3 is 14 amino acids. The germline gives CDR1 SGHTA, CDR2 FQGNSA. CDR3 sequence (DNA): TGTGCCAGCAGCTTGGGACGGGGTTTGGAGACCCAGTACTTC. Encoded protein: CASSLGRGLETQYF.

V is TRBV4-1 and J is TRBJ2-2; 8 positions agree with TRBD2. The junction had 4 bases not matched to a gene; V was cut back by 3 bases and J by 1 base. The germline CDR1 and CDR2 sequences are MGHRA and YSYEKL. CDR3 length: 16 amino acids. The chain's CDR3 is CASSHLAGQNTGELFF. The CDR3, as DNA: TGCGCCAGCAGCCATTTAGCGGGACAGAACACCGGGGAGCTGTTTTTT.

A few counts support this clone. The chain employs TRBV14 and TRBJ2-2; D call uncertain. V was pared by 0 bases and J by 7 bases, with 6 bases between. From germline, CDR1 is SGHDN and CDR2 FVKESK. This CDR3 is built from 13 residues. The CDR3 bases are TGTGCCAGCAGCCAAGATCGCGGCGGGGAGCTGTTTTTT. Protein: CASSQDRGGELFF.

The chain joins TRBV18 to TRBJ1-2, with a possible D match to TRBD1 (5 bases). The CDR3 runs to 14 residues. Trimming cost V 3 bases and J 2 bases, with 10 bases left between them. Germline V CDR1 and CDR2: KGHSH, LQKENI. For the CDR3, the DNA is TGTGCCAGCTCACCTCAGGGATCAAACTATGGCTACACCTTC. Amino acids: CASSPQGSNYGYTF.

A few counts support this clone. V usage is TRBV7-9 and J usage is TRBJ1-1; TRBD1 matches 10 bases. Germline V lookup: CDR1 SEHNR, CDR2 FQNEAQ (reference sequence). Germline trimming cut 4 bases from V and 4 bases from J; bases unmatched to any gene: 6. This CDR3 has 15 amino acids. The DNA for the CDR3 is TGTGCCAGCAGCTCGCCGGGACAGGGGATCACTGAAGCTTTCTTT. As protein: CASSSPGQGITEAFF.

This clone was counted only a few times. CDR3 sequence: CASSLTASGTAFSGYTF. The CDR3 nucleotides are TGTGCCAGCAGCTTAACGGCATCGGGGACGGCCTTTTCTGGCTACACCTTC. The chain joins TRBV7-9 to TRBJ1-2, with a possible D match to TRBD1 (5 bases). This CDR3 comprises 17 residues. The V gene's germline CDR1 is SEHNR and CDR2 FQNEAQ (reference sequence). With 2 bases removed from V and 7 bases from J, the gap between germline ends came to 23 bases.

The chain recombines TRBV5-6 with TRBJ2-1, with a tentative D call TRBD2 (6 bases). V lost 0 bases, J lost 10 bases, and 8 bases lay in between. The germline gives CDR1 SGHDT, CDR2 YYEEEE. The CDR3 totals 12 residues. CDR3 region: CASSLARGEQFF. The CDR3 DNA follows: TGTGCCAGCAGCTTGGCTCGGGGGGAGCAGTTCTTC.

The V and J genes are TRBV7-2 and TRBJ2-1; no reliable D call. The germline V gene has CDR1 SGHTA and CDR2 FQGNSA. V lost 2 bases, J lost 0 bases, and 5 bases lay in between. The CDR3 totals 14 residues. In DNA form, the CDR3 reads TGTGCCAGCAGCTTATATAGCTCCTACAATGAGCAGTTCTTC. The encoded protein is CASSLYSSYNEQFF.

This clone has just a few counts. This chain uses TRBV29-1 with TRBJ2-4, with TRBD2 matching over 10 bases. V was clipped by 6 bases and J by 8 bases; unmatched bases: 4. This CDR3 contains 12 residues. Germline CDR1 reads SQVTM; CDR2 reads ANQGSEA. As DNA, the CDR3 is TGCAGCGTGGGTAGCGGGGGGCACATTCAGTACTTC. This codes for CSVGSGGHIQYF. The whole variable domain, remainder taken from reference TRBV29-1 and TRBJ2-4, is SAVISQKPSRDICQRGTSLTIQCQVDSQVTMMFWYRQQPGQSLTLIATANQGSEATYESGFVIDKFPISRPNLTFSTLTVSNMSPEDSSIYLCSVGSGGHIQYFGAGTRLSVL.

This chain links TRBV9 with TRBJ2-7; no firm D call. The CDR3 is 14 amino acids. CDR1 is SGDLS and CDR2 is YYNGEE in the germline V gene. Deletions cut 0 bases from V and 2 bases from J, with 9 bases between. CDR3 in DNA: TGTGCCAGCAGCGTAGATGGGCAGACCTACGAGCAGTACTTC. Protein product: CASSVDGQTYEQYF. Together with reference TRBV9 and TRBJ2-7, the CDR3 gives the full variable domain: DSGVTQTPKHLITATGQRVTLRCSPRSGDLSVYWYQQSLDQGLQFLIQYYNGEERAKGNILERFSAQQFPDLHSELNLSSLELGDSALYFCASSVDGQTYEQYFGPGTRLTVT.

This clone was counted between two and nine times. The rearrangement uses TRBV7-9 and TRBJ2-1; 8 bases line up with TRBD2. Losses at the gene ends were 4 bases for V and 3 bases for J; bases not matched to a gene: 5. The CDR3 length is 15 residues. The germline V gene encodes CDR1 SEHNR and CDR2 FQNEAQ (reference sequence). CDR3 bases: TGTGCCAGCAGCTCCCACGGGGGGGTCTACAATGAGCAGTTCTTC. Protein: CASSSHGGVYNEQFF. The whole variable domain, filled in from reference TRBV7-9 and TRBJ2-1, reads DTGVSQNPRHKITKRGQNVTFRCDPISEHNRLYWYRQTLGQGPEFLTYFQNEAQLEKSRLLSDRFSAERPKGSFSTLEIQRTEQGDSAMYLCASSSHGGVYNEQFFGPGTRLTVL.

The chain employs TRBV29-1 and TRBJ2-1, with D uncertain. V lost 6 bases and J lost 0, with 9 bases in between. The CDR3 runs to 13 residues. Germline CDR1 and CDR2: SQVTM and ANQGSEA. The CDR3 here is CSVGSVSYNEQFF. Here the CDR3 DNA reads TGCAGCGTCGGCTCGGTCTCCTACAATGAGCAGTTCTTC.